Sequencing of this T cell receptor (beta chain) was carried out in a study of CD8 T cells in Susac syndrome. Random hexamers were used to reverse transcribe an amount of about 0.45 to 1 ug RNA. TCRdb used MiXCR to reprocess the immunoSEQ multiplex PCR reads, holding one entry per CDR3 protein. The sample includes about 73,000 distinct CDR3 sequences, about 95% of them seen just once. This receptor was obtained from a human donor with multiple sclerosis. The sequencing input was CD8+ T cells from PBMCs.

CDR3 coding DNA: TGTGCCAGCAGTCTCATCGGCGCCGCTGAAGCTTTCTTT. This codes for CASSLIGAAEAFF. The V call is TRBV12-3 or TRBV12-4, the J call TRBJ1-1; D gene ambiguous. The CDR3 runs 13 residues. V was cut by 5 bases and J by 6 bases, with 13 bases left in between.